The rows below give T cell receptor beta chains drawn from one sample of a study of T cell responses to AZD1222 COVID-19 vaccine. Using immunoSEQ multiplex PCR, the repertoire was profiled, and TCRdb retains in-frame clones only, with some absent. Of 100,000 to 150,000 clones listed, 80% to 90% are singletons. The starting material was peripheral blood, obtained on day 0 of AZD1222 vaccination. Source of these receptors: an adult in good health. The conserved cysteine and the conserved F or W are not part of the CDR3 here. D genes are given only for firm matches. Part of the rows lack a size; the others show once, few, many or a class for expanded clones.

clone_size,d_call,cdr3_length,v_call,cdr3_aa
few,TRBD2,13,TRBV23-1,ASSQQREASYEQY
.,TRBD1,12,TRBV5-1,ASSSTGNNEKLF
.,.,13,TRBV4-1,ASSQDTLGNQPQH
.,.,10,TRBV5-1,ASSSQGNEQF
.,TRBD1,12,TRBV6-5,ASSRQGVGEKLF
.,TRBD2,11,TRBV6-5,ASRLAGDYEQY
.,TRBD1,13,TRBV11-3,ASSLPLDRAHEQY
once,.,9,TRBV20-1,SARDKETQY
.,.,11,TRBV28,ASGLPGNQPQH
.,.,11,TRBV5-1,ASSWSGTGELF
.,.,11,TRBV3-1/TRBV3-2,ASSHPSGYEQY
.,.,12,TRBV5-1,ASSLMAGGETQY
few,.,14,TRBV21-1,ASSKAGRDQNEKLF
.,TRBD2,14,TRBV29-1,SVEVAGGPLGGEQF
.,TRBD1,13,TRBV6-5,ATTFGQGKRETQY
.,TRBD2,16,TRBV28,ASSFIPANSGMEETQY
.,.,12,TRBV7-2,ASSLEGWDYGYT
once,TRBD1,11,TRBV19,ASEGQGGTEAF
.,.,12,TRBV5-1,ASSLEPENTEAF
.,.,12,TRBV7-7,ASSRTASTDTQY
.,TRBD1,11,TRBV6-5,ASWGQGSYEQY
.,TRBD2,11,TRBV11-3,ASSFYGAGEQF
.,.,13,TRBV7-9,ASSLGGPGGTEAF
.,TRBD1,11,TRBV6-5,AARGQSYYGYT
.,TRBD1,13,TRBV4-2,ASSPWDSTENTIY
.,.,12,TRBV6-5,ASRNSGGDYEQY
.,.,10,TRBV6-5,ATQMNTGELF
.,TRBD1,12,TRBV28,ASRGTGGSDGYT
.,.,11,TRBV12-3/TRBV12-4,ASSLSNTDTQY